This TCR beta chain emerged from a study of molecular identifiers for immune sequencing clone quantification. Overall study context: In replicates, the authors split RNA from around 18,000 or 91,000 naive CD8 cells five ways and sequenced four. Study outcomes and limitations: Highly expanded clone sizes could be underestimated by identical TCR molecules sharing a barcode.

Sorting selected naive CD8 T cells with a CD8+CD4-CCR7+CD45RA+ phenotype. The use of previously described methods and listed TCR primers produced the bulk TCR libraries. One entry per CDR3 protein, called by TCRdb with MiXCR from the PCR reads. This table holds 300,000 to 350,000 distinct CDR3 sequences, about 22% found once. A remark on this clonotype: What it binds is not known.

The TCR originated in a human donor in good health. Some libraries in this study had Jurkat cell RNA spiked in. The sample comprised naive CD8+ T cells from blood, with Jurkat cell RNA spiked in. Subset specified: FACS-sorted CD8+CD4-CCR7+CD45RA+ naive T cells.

The CDR3 DNA sequence: TGCAGTGCTAGAGATAAGGCTAGCGGAGGGGTTACGCAGTATTTT. This encodes CSARDKASGGVTQYF. The chain is built from TRBV20-1 and TRBJ2-3; 7 bases match TRBD2. Germline V gene data show CDR1 as DFQATT and CDR2 as SNEGSKA (reference sequence). V trimming: 0 bases; J trimming: 8 bases; junction bases outside the gene matches: 11. This CDR3 contains 15 residues.